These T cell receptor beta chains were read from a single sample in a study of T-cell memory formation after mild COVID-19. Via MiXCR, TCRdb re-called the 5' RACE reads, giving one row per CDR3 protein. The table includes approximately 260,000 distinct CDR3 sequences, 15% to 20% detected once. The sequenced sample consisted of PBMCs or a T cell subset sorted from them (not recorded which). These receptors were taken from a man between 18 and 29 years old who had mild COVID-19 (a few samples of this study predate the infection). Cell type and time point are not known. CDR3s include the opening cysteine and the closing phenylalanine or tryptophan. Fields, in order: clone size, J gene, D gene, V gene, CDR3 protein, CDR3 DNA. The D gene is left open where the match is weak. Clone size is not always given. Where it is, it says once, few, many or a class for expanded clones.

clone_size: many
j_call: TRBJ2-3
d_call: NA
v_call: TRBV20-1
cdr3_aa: CSRGWGQTDTQYF
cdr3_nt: TGCAGTCGCGGCTGGGGGCAGACAGATACGCAGTATTTT

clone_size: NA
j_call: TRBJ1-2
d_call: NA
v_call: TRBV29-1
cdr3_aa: CSAFGGAGYTF
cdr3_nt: TGCAGCGCCTTCGGTGGGGCGGGCTACACCTTC

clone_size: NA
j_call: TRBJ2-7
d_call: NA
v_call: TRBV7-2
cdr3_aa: CASSPRGGLYEQYF
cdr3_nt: TGTGCCAGCAGCCCGAGGGGGGGTTTGTACGAGCAGTACTTC

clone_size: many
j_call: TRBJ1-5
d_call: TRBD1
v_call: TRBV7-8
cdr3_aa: CASSPDRGTRYSNQPQHF
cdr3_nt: TGTGCCAGCAGCCCCGACAGGGGGACCAGATATAGCAATCAGCCCCAGCATTTT

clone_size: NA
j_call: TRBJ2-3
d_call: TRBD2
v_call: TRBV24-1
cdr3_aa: CATSEGSGGRYTDTQYF
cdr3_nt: TGTGCCACCAGTGAAGGTAGCGGGGGGCGATACACAGATACGCAGTATTTT

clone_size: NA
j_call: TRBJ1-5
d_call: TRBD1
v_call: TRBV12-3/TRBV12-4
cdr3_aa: CASTYDRGNQPQHF
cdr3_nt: TGTGCCAGCACTTATGACAGGGGCAATCAGCCCCAGCATTTT

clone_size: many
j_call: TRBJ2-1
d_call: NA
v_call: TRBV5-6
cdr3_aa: CASSFEEYSPNEQFF
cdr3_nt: TGTGCCAGCAGCTTTGAGGAGTATAGCCCAAATGAGCAGTTCTTC

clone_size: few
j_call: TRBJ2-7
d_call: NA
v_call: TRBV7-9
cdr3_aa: CASSSTLGRDNSYEQYF
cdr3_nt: TGTGCCAGCAGCTCAACCCTGGGACGGGATAACTCCTACGAGCAGTACTTC

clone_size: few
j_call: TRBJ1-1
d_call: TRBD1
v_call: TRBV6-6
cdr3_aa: CASSYPKTGTGATEAFF
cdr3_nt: TGTGCCAGCAGTTACCCGAAAACCGGGACAGGGGCGACTGAAGCTTTCTTT

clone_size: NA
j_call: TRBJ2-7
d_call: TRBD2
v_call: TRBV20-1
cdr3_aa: CSVSIGGASTYEQYF
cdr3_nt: TGCAGTGTCTCGATCGGGGGGGCCTCGACCTACGAGCAGTACTTC

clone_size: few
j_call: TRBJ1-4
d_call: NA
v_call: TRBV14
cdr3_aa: CASSQPRINEKLFF
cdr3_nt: TGTGCCAGCAGCCAACCCCGGATTAATGAAAAACTGTTTTTT

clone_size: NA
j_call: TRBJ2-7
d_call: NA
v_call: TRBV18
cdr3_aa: CASSETSTYEQYF
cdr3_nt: TGTGCCAGCTCGGAAACTTCTACCTACGAGCAGTACTTC

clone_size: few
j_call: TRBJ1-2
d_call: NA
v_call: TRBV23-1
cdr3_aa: CASSRNRHYGYTF
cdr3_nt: TGCGCCAGCAGTCGGAACAGACACTATGGCTACACCTTC

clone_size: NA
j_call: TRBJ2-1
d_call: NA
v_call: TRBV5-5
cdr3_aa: CASRDAAGTLYVRQFF
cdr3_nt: TGTGCCAGCAGGGATGCGGCCGGGACCCTATATGTCAGGCAGTTCTTC

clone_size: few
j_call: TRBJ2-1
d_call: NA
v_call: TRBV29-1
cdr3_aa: CSVGKEFYNEQFF
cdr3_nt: TGCAGCGTTGGGAAGGAATTCTACAATGAGCAGTTCTTC

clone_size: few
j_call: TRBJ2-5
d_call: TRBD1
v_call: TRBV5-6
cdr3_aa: CASSSTGVETQYF
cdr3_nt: TGTGCCAGCAGCTCGACAGGGGTAGAGACCCAGTACTTC

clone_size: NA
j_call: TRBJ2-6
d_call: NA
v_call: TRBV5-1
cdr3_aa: CASSLSRSGANVLTF
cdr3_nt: TGCGCCAGCAGCTTGAGTCGCTCTGGGGCCAACGTCCTGACTTTC

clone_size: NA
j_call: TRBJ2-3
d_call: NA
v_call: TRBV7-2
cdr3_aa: CASSFTDADTQYF
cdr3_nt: TGTGCCAGCAGCTTCACGGACGCAGATACGCAGTATTTT

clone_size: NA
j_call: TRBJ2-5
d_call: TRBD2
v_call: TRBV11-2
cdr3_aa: CASSPYGGAGETQYF
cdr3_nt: TGTGCCAGCAGCCCCTACGGGGGGGCCGGAGAGACCCAGTACTTC

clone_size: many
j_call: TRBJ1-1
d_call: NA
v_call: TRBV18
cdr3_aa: CASSPQGEPHTEAFF
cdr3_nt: TGTGCCAGCTCACCACAAGGGGAACCCCACACTGAAGCTTTCTTT

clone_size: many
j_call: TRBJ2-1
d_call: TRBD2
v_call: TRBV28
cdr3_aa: CASRPSGTSPHNEQFF
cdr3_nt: TGTGCCAGCAGACCGTCCGGGACTAGCCCCCACAATGAGCAGTTCTTC

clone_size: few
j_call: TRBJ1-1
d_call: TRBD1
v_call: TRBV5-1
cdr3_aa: CASTRQGAEAEAFF
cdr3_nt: TGCGCCAGCACACGACAGGGGGCGGAGGCTGAAGCTTTCTTT

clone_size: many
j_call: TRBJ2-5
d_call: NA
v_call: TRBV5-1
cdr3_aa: CASSLGGGSETQYF
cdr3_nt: TGCGCCAGCAGCTTGGGAGGAGGGTCGGAGACCCAGTACTTC

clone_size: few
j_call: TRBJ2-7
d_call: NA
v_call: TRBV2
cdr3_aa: CASSEALQQYF
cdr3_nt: TGTGCCAGCAGTGAGGCCCTCCAGCAGTACTTC

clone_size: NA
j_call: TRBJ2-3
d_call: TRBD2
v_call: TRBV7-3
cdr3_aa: CASSPVGGGLAGSTDTQYF
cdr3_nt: TGTGCCAGCAGCCCCGTGGGGGGGGGACTAGCGGGGAGCACAGATACGCAGTATTTT

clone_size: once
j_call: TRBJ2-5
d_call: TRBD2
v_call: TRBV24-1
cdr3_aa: CATSDTLSISGGQETQYF
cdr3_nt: TGTGCCACCAGTGATACCCTTTCAATTAGCGGGGGACAAGAGACCCAGTACTTC

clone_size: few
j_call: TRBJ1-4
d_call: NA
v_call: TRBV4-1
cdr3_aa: CASSQDQDSLNEKLFF
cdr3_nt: TGCGCCAGCAGCCAAGATCAGGACAGCTTGAATGAAAAACTGTTTTTT

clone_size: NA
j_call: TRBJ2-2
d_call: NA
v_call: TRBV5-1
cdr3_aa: CASSLGRTGELFF
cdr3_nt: TGCGCCAGCAGCTTGGGCAGGACCGGGGAGCTGTTTTTT

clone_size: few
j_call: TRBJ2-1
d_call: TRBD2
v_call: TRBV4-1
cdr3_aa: CASSTLAGGNNEQFF
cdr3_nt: TGCGCCAGCAGCACCCTAGCGGGGGGAAACAATGAGCAGTTCTTC

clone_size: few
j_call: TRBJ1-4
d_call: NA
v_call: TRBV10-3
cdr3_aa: CAISEGEKLFF
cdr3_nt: TGTGCCATCAGTGAGGGTGAAAAACTGTTTTTT

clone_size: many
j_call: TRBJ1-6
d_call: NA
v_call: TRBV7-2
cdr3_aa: CASSSAYGRSPLHF
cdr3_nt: TGTGCCAGCAGCTCAGCCTACGGCCGATCACCCCTCCACTTT

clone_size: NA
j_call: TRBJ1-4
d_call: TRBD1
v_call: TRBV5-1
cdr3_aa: CASSRTTGGEKLFF
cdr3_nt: TGCGCCAGCAGCCGTACGACAGGGGGTGAAAAACTGTTTTTT

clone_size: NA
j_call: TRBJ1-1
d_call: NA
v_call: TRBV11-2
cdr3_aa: CASSLYSEAFF
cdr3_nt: TGTGCCAGCAGCTTATACTCTGAAGCTTTCTTT

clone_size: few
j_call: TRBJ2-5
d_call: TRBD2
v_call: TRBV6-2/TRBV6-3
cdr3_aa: CASRRLAGGPETQYF
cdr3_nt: TGTGCCAGCAGAAGACTAGCGGGGGGGCCGGAGACCCAGTACTTC

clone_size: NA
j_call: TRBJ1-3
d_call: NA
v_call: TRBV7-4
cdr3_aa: CASSRNTIYF
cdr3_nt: TGTGCCAGCAGCCGAAACACCATATATTTT

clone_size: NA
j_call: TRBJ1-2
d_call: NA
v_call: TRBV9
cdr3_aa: CASSPAPDGNYGYTF
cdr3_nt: TGTGCCAGCAGCCCCGCTCCAGACGGAAACTATGGCTACACCTTC

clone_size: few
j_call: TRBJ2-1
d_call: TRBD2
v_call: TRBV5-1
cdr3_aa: CASSVSGGVIQEQFF
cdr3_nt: TGCGCCAGCAGCGTTAGCGGGGGGGTAATACAGGAGCAGTTCTTC

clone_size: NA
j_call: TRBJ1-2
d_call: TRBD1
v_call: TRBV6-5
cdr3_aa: CASSRSGGESYGYTF
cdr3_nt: TGTGCCAGCAGTCGTTCAGGGGGCGAGAGCTATGGCTACACCTTC

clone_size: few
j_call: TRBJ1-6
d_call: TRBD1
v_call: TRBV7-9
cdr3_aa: CASSRQGVGLHF
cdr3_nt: TGTGCCAGCAGCCGACAGGGGGTCGGCCTCCACTTT